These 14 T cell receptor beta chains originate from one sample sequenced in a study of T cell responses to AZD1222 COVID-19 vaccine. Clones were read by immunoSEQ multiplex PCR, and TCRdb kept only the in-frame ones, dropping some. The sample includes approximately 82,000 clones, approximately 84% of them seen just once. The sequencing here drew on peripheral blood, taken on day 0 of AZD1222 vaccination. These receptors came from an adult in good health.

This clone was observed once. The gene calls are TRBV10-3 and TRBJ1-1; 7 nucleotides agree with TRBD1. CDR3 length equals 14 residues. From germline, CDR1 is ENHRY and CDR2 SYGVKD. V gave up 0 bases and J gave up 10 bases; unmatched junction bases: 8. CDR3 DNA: TGTGCCATCAGTGAGTCGGGACAGCCGGGGGGAGCTTTCTTT. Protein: CAISESGQPGGAFF.

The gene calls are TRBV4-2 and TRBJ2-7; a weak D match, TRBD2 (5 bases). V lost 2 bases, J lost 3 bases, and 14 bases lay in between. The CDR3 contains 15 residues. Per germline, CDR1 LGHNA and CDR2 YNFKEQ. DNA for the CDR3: TGTGCCAGCAGCCAACAACCGGGGTCGGGCTACGAGCAGTACTTC. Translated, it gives CASSQQPGSGYEQYF.

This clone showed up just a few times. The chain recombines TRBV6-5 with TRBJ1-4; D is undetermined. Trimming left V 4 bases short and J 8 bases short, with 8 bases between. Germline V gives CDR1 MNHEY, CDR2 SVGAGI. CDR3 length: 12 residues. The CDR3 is CASSFEGEKLFF. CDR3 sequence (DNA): TGTGCCAGCAGTTTCGAAGGGGAAAAACTGTTTTTT.

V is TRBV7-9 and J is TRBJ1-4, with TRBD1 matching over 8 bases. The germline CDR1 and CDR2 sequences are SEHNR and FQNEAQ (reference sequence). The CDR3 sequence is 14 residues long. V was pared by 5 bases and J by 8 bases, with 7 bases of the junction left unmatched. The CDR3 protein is CASSLGQGFEKLFF. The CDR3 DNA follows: TGTGCCAGCAGCCTCGGACAGGGATTCGAAAAACTGTTTTTT.

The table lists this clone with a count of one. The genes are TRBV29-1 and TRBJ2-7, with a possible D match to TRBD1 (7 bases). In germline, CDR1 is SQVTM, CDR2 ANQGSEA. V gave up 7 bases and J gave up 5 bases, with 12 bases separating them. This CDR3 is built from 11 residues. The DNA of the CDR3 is TGCAGCGGGGGACAGCGGGACGAGCAGTACTTC. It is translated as CSGGQRDEQYF.

Here the CDR3 reads CASSVGLQALAKNIQYF. For the CDR3, the DNA is TGTGCCAGCAGCGTAGGACTACAGGCCCTAGCCAAAAACATTCAGTACTTC. The genes are TRBV7-8 and TRBJ2-4, with a possible D match to TRBD2 (6 bases). CDR1 and CDR2 from the germline V gene are SGHVS and FQNEAQ. The V end lost 5 bases, the J end lost 0 bases, and 17 bases lay between the germline ends. This CDR3 contains 17 residues.

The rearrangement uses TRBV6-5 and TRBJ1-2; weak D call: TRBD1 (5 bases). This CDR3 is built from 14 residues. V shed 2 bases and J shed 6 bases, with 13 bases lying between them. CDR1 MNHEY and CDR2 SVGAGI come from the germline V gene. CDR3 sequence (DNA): TGTGCCAGCAGTTACGTGGGGGTTCGAGATGGCTACACCTTC. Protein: CASSYVGVRDGYTF.

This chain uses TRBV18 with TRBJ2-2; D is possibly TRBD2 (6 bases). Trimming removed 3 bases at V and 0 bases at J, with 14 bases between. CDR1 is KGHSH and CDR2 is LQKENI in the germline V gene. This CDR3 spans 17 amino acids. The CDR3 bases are TGTGCCAGCTCACCGGCAGGGTCGGGAGCGAACACCGGGGAGCTGTTTTTT. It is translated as CASSPAGSGANTGELFF.

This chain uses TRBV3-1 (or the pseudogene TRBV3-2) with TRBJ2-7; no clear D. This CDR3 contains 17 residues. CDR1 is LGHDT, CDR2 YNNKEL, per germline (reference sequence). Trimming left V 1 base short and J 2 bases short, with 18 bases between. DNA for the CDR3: TGTGCCAGCAGCCAAGTCTCTAACCGCTTTATGACCTACGAGCAGTACTTC. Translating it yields CASSQVSNRFMTYEQYF.

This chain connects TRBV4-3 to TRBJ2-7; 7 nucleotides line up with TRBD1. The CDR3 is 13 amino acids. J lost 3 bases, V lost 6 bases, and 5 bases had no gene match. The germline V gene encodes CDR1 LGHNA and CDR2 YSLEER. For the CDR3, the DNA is TGCGCCAGCAGTCGGGACAGAGACTACGAGCAGTACTTC. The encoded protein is CASSRDRDYEQYF.

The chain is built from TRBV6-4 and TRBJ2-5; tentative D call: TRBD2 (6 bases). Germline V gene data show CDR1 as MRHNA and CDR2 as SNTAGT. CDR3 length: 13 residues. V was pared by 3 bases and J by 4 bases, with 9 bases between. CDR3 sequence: CASSEQGGETQYF. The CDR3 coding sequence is TGTGCCAGCAGTGAGCAGGGAGGAGAGACCCAGTACTTC.

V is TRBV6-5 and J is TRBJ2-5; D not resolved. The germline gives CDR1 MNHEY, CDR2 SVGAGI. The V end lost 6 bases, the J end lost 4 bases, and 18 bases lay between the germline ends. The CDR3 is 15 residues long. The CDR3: CASSRVKAVGETQYF. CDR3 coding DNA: TGTGCCAGCAGCCGCGTGAAGGCGGTAGGAGAGACCCAGTACTTC.

Written as DNA, the CDR3 is TGTGCCAGTAGGAAGGGTTCCTATAATTCACCCCTCCACTTT. Translating it yields CASRKGSYNSPLHF. The chain joins TRBV19 to TRBJ1-6; the D is unclear. Germline loops: CDR1 LNHDA, CDR2 SQIVND (reference sequence). The CDR3 has 14 residues. Trimming left V 6 bases short and J 1 base short, with 7 bases between.

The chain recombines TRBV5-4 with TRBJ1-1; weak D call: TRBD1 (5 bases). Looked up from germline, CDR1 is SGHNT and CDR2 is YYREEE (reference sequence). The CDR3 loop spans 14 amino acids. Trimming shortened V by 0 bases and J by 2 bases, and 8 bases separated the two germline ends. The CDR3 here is CASSLGGVNTEAFF. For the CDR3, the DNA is TGTGCCAGCAGCTTGGGAGGGGTTAACACTGAAGCTTTCTTT.